This is a list of T cell receptor beta chains from one sample in a study of radiation and T cells in renal cell carcinoma. Only in-frame clones appear in the TCRdb table, and some are missing; sequencing was by immunoSEQ multiplex PCR. This table has roughly 78,000 clones, more than 75% appearing once. This sample comprised blood, obtained from a patient whose treatment included radiotherapy and nephrectomy. The receptors were gathered from a man aged 55 to 70 with renal cell carcinoma. CDR3s include the opening cysteine and the closing phenylalanine or tryptophan.

J,length,V,CDR3
TRBJ2-1,16,TRBV15,CATSRARTGYWNEQFF
TRBJ1-1,16,TRBV7-8,CASSLRSPVMNTEAFF
TRBJ1-3,15,TRBV5-1,CASSRGGPGRNTIYF
TRBJ2-7,14,TRBV7-9,CASSLTGGSYEQYF
TRBJ1-4,17,TRBV5-4,CASSLDPQGYDNEKLFF
TRBJ2-5,12,TRBV29-1,CSGLAGGETQYF
TRBJ2-5,13,TRBV19,CASSITGLETQYF
TRBJ2-1,11,TRBV20-1,CSATIAGKQFF
TRBJ1-4,14,TRBV28,CASSFPATNEKLFF
TRBJ1-2,15,TRBV5-6,CASSKRVLPVGGYTF
TRBJ1-5,16,TRBV6-1,CASSELRSHSNQPQHF
TRBJ1-1,13,TRBV19,CASSLALYTEAFF
TRBJ2-1,14,TRBV6-6,CASSYASGDNEQFF
TRBJ2-1,13,TRBV30,CAWSGTTYNEQFF
TRBJ2-7,15,TRBV29-1,CSVEAGTGNTYEQYF
TRBJ1-2,15,TRBV14,CASSRWERDPYGYTF
TRBJ2-5,12,TRBV5-6,CASSLYQETQYF
TRBJ1-1,14,TRBV7-9,CASSSVTGDTEAFF
TRBJ2-2,16,TRBV18,CASSPLAGANTGELFF
TRBJ1-5,14,TRBV28,CASSLGQGNQPQHF
TRBJ1-5,15,TRBV19,CASSIARGAQQPQHF
TRBJ2-2,14,TRBV27,CASISGPNTGELFF
TRBJ2-1,13,TRBV7-9,CASSFVSDNEQFF
TRBJ2-7,16,TRBV7-2,CASSQPPRAQRHEQYF
TRBJ1-2,15,TRBV9,CASSASPGDGYGYTF
TRBJ2-2,17,TRBV5-1,CASSLAGLAGVTGELFF
.,14,TRBV4-3,CASSQDSWDYEQYF
TRBJ2-3,17,TRBV30,CAWSPRAGTKKTDTQYF
TRBJ2-3,15,TRBV5-1,CASSWDRVSTDTQYF
TRBJ2-5,17,TRBV4-1,CASSLSFEGGSGKTQYF
TRBJ2-1,15,TRBV28,CASIGRPRLNNEQFF
TRBJ2-1,15,TRBV5-1,CASSPRSNSYNEQFF
TRBJ2-4,14,TRBV6-4,CASSESSGGNIQYF
TRBJ2-5,13,TRBV5-1,CASTLGVAETQYF
TRBJ1-5,17,TRBV25-1,CASSVGTGPYSNQPQHF
TRBJ2-4,14,TRBV30,CAWSASRTGNIQYF
TRBJ1-4,14,TRBV16,CASSQVATNEKLFF
TRBJ1-1,14,TRBV7-9,CASSFEGMNTEAFF
TRBJ1-3,14,TRBV27,CASSPVLSGNTIYF
TRBJ1-1,14,TRBV5-1,CASSGGQMNTEAFF
TRBJ1-1,13,TRBV6-5,CASSDPGANRAFF
TRBJ2-1,17,TRBV23-1,CASSQSSGGGPIDEQFF
TRBJ2-7,14,TRBV7-9,CASSSTSGSYEQYF
TRBJ2-7,14,TRBV5-1,CASSFGTAFYEQYF